This T cell receptor (beta chain) was found in a study of spatial heterogeneity in lung cancer. Time point specified: sample taken at primary tumor resection. Extraction of whole RNA from tumor, nontumor lung or frozen PBMC preceded unsorted sequencing. The CDR3 is 15 residues long. CDR1 and CDR2 from the germline V gene are SGHNT and YENEEA. Trimming stripped 1 base from V and 6 bases from J, with 14 bases between. This clonotype was recorded at least ten times. TCRdb re-called the 5' RACE reads with MiXCR, one entry per CDR3 protein. The sample has around 30,000 distinct CDR3 sequences, roughly 8.4% seen once.

This chain joins TRBV11-3 and TRBJ2-3; perhaps TRBD2 as D (5 bases). This TCR was sampled from a female donor with early-stage non-small cell lung cancer. The source material was PBMCs, sampled at surgery. CDR3 amino acids: CASSLVVGVPDTQYF. CDR3 nucleotide sequence: TGTGCCAGCAGCTTAGTAGTGGGAGTGCCGGATACGCAGTATTTT.